Sequencing of this T cell receptor (beta chain) was carried out in a study of shared clonotypes between healthy human individuals. Study-level background: Each donor contributed plates that comprised three CD4 naive, three CD4 memory, two CD8 naive and one CD8 memory.

This clone was detected only once. Its antigen is not identified. The same CDR3 also results from other DNA sequences found in this sample. In germline, CDR1 is SGHAT, CDR2 FQNNGV. The CDR3 is 13 residues long. Trimming stripped 1 base from V and 3 bases from J, with 7 bases between. CD8 cells regarded as naive lacked CD45RO, were positively chosen for CCR7, and omitted terminally differentiated effector memory CD45RA+ cells. Replicate PCRs from sorted subsets contained around 200 ng DNA, which is 30,000 to 35,000 T cell genomes. The method was immunoSEQ multiplex PCR; TCRdb's version includes in-frame clones alone and lacks a portion of them. Found here are around 650,000 clones, approximately 96% of them singletons; the top ten hold roughly 0.12%. Study-level findings and limits: Non-shared clonotypes were found to have lower generation probabilities than the clonotypes that were shared by all four of the sorted-subset donors.

The chain has TRBV11-2 and TRBJ2-7; D remains unclear. This clonotype was obtained from a woman in her twenties or thirties in good health. The sample was naive CD8+ T cells sorted from blood. The CDR3 DNA sequence: TGTGCCAGCAGCTTAGGCACCTACTACGAGCAGTACTTC. Its protein product is CASSLGTYYEQYF.